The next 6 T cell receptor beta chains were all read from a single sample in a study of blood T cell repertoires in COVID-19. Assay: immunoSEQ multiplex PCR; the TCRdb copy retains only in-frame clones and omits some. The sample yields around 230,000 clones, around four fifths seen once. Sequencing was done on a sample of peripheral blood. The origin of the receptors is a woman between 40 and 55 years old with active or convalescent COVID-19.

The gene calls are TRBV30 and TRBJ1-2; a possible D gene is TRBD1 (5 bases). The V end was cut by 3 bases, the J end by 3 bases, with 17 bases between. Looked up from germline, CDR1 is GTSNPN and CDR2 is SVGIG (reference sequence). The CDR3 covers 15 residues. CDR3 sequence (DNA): TGTGCCTGGAGCCTAAACAGGCCGAGTGACTATGGCTACACCTTC. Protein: CAWSLNRPSDYGYTF.

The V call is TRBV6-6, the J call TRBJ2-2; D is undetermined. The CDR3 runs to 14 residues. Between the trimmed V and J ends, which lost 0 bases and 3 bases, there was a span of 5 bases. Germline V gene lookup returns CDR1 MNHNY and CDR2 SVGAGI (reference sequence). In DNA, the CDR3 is TGTGCCAGCAGTTACTCCCCCGACACCGGGGAGCTGTTTTTT. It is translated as CASSYSPDTGELFF.

CDR3 sequence reads: CASSLRAGNVDSPLHF. The CDR3 bases are TGTGCCAGCAGCTTGAGAGCAGGGAACGTGGATTCACCCCTCCACTTT. This sequence joins TRBV5-5 and TRBJ1-6; D possibly corresponds to TRBD1 (5 bases). Trimming pared 1 base from V and 8 bases from J, leaving 16 bases between. Germline CDR1 and CDR2: SGHKS and YYEKEE (reference sequence). The CDR3 spans 16 residues.

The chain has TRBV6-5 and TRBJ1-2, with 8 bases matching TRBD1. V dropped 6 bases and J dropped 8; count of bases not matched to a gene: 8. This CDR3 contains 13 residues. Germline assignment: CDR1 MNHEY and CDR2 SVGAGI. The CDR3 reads CASRRTGFGGYTF. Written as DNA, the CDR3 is TGTGCCAGCAGAAGGACAGGGTTCGGGGGCTACACCTTC.

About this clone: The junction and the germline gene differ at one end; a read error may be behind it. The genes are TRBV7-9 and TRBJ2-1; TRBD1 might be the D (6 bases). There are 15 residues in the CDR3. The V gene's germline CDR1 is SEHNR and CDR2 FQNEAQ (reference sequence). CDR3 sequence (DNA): TGTGCCAGCAGCTCCCTCACGGAAGGGGGTCCGGTCGTGGTCTTC. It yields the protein CASSSLTEGGPVVVF.

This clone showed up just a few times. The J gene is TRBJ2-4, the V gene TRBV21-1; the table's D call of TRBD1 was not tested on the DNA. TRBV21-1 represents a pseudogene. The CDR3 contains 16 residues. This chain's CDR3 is CASSKEQSIAKNIQYF. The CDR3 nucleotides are TGTGCCAGCAGCAAAGAACAGTCAATAGCCAAAAACATTCAGTACTTC.